This T cell receptor (beta chain) was captured in a study of T cell repertoires in cytomegalovirus infection. This CDR3 is built from 17 residues. Germline-derived CDR1 and CDR2 are MNHEY and SVGAGI. V was trimmed by 5 bases and J by 2 bases, leaving 16 bases between them. Study observations and caveats: There were HLA-C-restricted CMV-specific TCR beta clonotypes dominating the ex vivo response.

Many counts were recorded for this clonotype. Antigen unknown. TCRdb redid the calling of the reads with MiXCR, one entry per CDR3 protein. The table lists some 920,000 distinct CDR3 sequences, roughly 31% of them singletons, with around an eighth in the top ten. The sequences come from cultured CD8+ T cells from PBMCs, collected from culture after CMV antigen stimulation. The receptor was derived from a human donor in good health (CMV status not recorded). Some clones in this sample may be carry-over from other donors' samples. The chain uses TRBV6-5 and TRBJ2-6, with D unclear. The CDR3 protein is CASSVEGQVAGANVLTF. DNA for the CDR3: TGTGCCAGCAGTGTAGAAGGCCAGGTAGCTGGGGCCAACGTCCTGACTTTC.